These 5 T cell receptor beta chains were all obtained from the same sample, sequenced in a study of T cell responses to AZD1222 COVID-19 vaccine. Sequencing was performed with immunoSEQ multiplex PCR; in TCRdb, only in-frame clones are kept and a portion is missing. Among roughly 190,000 clones listed, roughly nine tenths were seen once. Sequencing used peripheral blood, obtained 28 days after the second AZD1222 dose. These receptor sequences come from an adult who received the AZD1222 COVID-19 vaccine.

This clone has at least ten counts. The chain links TRBV28 to TRBJ1-3, with D uncertain. CDR3 length equals 15 residues. The germline V gene encodes CDR1 MDHEN and CDR2 SYDVKM. V lost 4 bases and J lost 2, with 12 bases in between. The CDR3 DNA is TGTGCCAGCAGTTCCACCCAGTTAACTGGAAACACCATATATTTT. Amino acid sequence: CASSSTQLTGNTIYF.

The genes are TRBV30 and TRBJ1-6; D is unclear. This CDR3 contains 12 residues. Germline values: CDR1 GTSNPN, CDR2 SVGIG (reference sequence). V lost 0 bases, J lost 8 bases, and 5 bases lay in between. The CDR3 nucleotides read TGTGCCTGGAGTGTAGCTCATTCACCCCTCCACTTT. This encodes CAWSVAHSPLHF.

This sequence joins TRBV5-4 and TRBJ1-6; D remains unclear. Per the germline V gene, CDR1 is SGHNT and CDR2 is YYREEE (reference sequence). The CDR3 sequence is 16 residues long. Trimming shortened V by 2 bases and J by 0 bases, and 9 bases separated the two germline ends. The CDR3 protein is CASSFGRTSYNSPLHF. CDR3 in DNA: TGTGCCAGCAGCTTCGGGCGGACCTCCTATAATTCACCCCTCCACTTT.

V gene TRBV7-3 combines with J gene TRBJ1-6; D unresolved. The CDR3 is made up of 14 amino acids. Germline CDR1 reads SGHTA; CDR2 reads FQGTGA. V dropped 2 bases and J dropped 9 bases, with 11 bases sitting between them. Here the CDR3 DNA reads TGTGCCAGCAGCTTATATCCAGGTGGTTCACCCCTCCACTTT. Translation: CASSLYPGGSPLHF.

The rearrangement links TRBV30 to TRBJ1-6, with D unresolved. The length of the CDR3 is 14 residues. V was trimmed by 1 base and J by 9 bases, leaving 13 bases between them. From germline, CDR1 is GTSNPN and CDR2 SVGIG (reference sequence). The CDR3 here is CAWSGGERVSPLHF. The CDR3 bases are TGTGCCTGGAGTGGCGGGGAGAGGGTTTCACCCCTCCACTTT.